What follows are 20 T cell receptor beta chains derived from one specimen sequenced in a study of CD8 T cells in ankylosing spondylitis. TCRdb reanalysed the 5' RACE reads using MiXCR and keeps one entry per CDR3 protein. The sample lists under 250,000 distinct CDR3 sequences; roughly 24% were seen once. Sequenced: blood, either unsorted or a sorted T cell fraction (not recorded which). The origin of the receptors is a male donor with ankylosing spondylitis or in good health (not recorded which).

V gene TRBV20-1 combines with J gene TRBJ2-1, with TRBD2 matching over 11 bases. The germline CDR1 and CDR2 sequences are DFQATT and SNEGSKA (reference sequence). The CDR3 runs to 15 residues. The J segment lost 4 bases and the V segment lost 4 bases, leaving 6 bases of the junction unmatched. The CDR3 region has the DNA TGCAGTGCTACCCGTCTAGCGGGGGGATACAATGAGCAGTTCTTC. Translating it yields CSATRLAGGYNEQFF.

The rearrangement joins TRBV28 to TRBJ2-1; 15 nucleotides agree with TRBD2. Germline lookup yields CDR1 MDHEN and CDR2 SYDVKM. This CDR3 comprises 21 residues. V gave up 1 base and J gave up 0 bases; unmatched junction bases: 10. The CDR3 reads CASSLFLGTSGRSSSYNEQFF. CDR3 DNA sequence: TGTGCCAGCAGTTTATTTCTCGGGACTAGCGGGAGGTCTTCCTCCTACAATGAGCAGTTCTTC.

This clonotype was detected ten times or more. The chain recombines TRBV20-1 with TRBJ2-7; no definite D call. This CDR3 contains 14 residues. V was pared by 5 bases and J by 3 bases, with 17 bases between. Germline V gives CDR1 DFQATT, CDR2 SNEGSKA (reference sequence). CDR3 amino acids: CSAAADLRSYEQYF. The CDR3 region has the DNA TGCAGTGCTGCGGCAGATCTAAGAAGCTACGAGCAGTACTTC.

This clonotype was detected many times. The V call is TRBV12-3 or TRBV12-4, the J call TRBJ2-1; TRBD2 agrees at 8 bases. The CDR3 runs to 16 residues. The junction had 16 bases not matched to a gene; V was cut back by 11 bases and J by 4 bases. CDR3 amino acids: CASKPTGRASYNEQFF. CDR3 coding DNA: TGTGCCTCAAAACCAACCGGGAGGGCCTCTTACAATGAGCAGTTCTTC.

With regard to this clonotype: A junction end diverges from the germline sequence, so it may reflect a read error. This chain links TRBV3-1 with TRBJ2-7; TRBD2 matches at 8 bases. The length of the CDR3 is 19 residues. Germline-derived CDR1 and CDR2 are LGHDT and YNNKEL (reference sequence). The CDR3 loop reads CATSPRGAGMGRESYEQYF. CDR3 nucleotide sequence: TGTGCCACCAGCCCGCGGGGGGCGGGCATGGGTCGAGAGTCCTACGAGCAGTACTTC.

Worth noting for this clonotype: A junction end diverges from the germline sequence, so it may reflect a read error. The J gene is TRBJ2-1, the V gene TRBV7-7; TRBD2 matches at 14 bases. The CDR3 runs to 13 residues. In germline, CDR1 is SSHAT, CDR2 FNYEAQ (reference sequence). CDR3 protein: CASSLGLAGDLVF. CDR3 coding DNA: TGTGCTAGCAGCTTGGGACTAGCGGGAGATTTAGTCTTC.

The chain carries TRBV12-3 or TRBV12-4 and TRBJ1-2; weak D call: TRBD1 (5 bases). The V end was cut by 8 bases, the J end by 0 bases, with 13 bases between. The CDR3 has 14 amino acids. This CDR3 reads CASCGGRANYGYTF. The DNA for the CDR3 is TGTGCCAGCTGCGGGGGACGGGCTAACTATGGCTACACCTTC.

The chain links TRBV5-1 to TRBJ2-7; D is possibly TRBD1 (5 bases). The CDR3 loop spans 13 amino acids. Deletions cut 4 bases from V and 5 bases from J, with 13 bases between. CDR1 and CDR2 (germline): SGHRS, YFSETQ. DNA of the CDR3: TGCGCCAGCAGCCCCCAGGGTTTCGACGAGCAGTACTTC. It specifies CASSPQGFDEQYF. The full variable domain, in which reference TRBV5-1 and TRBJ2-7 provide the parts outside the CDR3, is KAGVTQTPRYLIKTRGQQVTLSCSPISGHRSVSWYQQTPGQGLQFLFEYFSETQRNKGNFPGRFSGRQFSNSRSEMNVSTLELGDSALYLCASSPQGFDEQYFGPGTRLTVT.

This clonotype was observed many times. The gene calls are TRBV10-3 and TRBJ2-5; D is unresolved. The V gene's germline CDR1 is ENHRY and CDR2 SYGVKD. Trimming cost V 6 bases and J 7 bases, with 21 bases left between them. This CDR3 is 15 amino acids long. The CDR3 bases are TGTGCCATCAGGAATGGAACATTGGCCCATGTGACCCAGTACTTC. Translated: CAIRNGTLAHVTQYF.

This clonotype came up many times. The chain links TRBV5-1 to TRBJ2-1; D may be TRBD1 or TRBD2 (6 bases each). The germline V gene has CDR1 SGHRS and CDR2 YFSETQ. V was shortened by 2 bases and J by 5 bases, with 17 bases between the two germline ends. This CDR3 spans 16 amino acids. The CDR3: CASSLMRGADNNEQFF. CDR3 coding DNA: TGCGCCAGCAGCTTAATGAGGGGGGCCGATAACAATGAGCAGTTCTTC.

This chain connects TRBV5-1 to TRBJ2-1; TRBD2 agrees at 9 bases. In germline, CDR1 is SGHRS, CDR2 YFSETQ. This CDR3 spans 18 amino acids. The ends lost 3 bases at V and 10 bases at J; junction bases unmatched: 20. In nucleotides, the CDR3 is TGCGCCAGCAGCTCAACAGGCCCGGGGGGCGGGAGGGCCGACGAGCAGTTCTTC. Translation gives CASSSTGPGGGRADEQFF.

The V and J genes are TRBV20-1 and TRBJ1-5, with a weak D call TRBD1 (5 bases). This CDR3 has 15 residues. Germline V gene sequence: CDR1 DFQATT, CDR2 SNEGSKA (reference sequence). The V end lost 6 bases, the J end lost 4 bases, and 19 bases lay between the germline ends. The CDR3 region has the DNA TGCAGTGCAAACCTCCAGGGATTGCGAAATCAGCCCCAGCATTTT. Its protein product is CSANLQGLRNQPQHF.

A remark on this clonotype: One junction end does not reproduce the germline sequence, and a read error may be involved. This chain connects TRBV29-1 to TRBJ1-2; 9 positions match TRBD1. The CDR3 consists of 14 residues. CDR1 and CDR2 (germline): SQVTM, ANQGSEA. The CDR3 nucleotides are TGCAGCGTTGAGGGGGGACAGGGAGAAGGAAGCTACAGTTTC. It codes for CSVEGGQGEGSYSF.

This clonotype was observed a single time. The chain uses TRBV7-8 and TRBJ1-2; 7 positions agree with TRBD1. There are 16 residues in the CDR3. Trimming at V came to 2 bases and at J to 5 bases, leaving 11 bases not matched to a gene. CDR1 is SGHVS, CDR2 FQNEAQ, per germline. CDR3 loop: CASSLTSTGTAYGYTF. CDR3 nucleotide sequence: TGTGCCAGCAGCTTAACCTCTACCGGGACAGCTTATGGCTACACCTTC. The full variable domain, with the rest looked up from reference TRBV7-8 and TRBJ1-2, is GAGVSQSPRYKVAKRGQDVALRCDPISGHVSLFWYQQALGQGPEFLTYFQNEAQLDKSGLPSDRFFAERPEGSVSTLKIQRTQQEDSAVYLCASSLTSTGTAYGYTFGSGTRLTVV.

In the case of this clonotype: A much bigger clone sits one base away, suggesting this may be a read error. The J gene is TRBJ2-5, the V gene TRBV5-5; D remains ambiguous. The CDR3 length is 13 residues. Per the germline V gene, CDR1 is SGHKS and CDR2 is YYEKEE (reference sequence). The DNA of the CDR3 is TGTGCCAGCAGCTTGGAGGCTAAAGAGTCCCAGTACTTC. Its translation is CASSLEAKESQYF. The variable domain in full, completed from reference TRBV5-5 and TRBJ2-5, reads DAGVTQSPTHLIKTRGQQVTLRCSPISGHKSVSWYQQVLGQGPQFIFQYYEKEERGRGNFPDRFSARQFPNYSSELNVNALLLGDSALYLCASSLEAKESQYFGPGTRLLVL.

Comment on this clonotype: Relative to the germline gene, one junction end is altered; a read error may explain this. The CDR3 region is CANSYSWQNTEAFF. CDR3 nucleotide sequence: TGTGCCAACAGTTACTCGTGGCAGAACACTGAAGCTTTCTTT. The chain carries TRBV6-5 and TRBJ1-1; no reliable D call. This CDR3 is built from 14 residues. Germline V gene sequence: CDR1 MNHEY, CDR2 SVGAGI.

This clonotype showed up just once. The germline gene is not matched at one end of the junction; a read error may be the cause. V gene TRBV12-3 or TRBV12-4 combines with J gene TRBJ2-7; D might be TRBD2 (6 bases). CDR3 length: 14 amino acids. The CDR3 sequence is CAGSSGGSSYEQYF. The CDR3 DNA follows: TGTGCCGGCAGTTCCGGGGGTAGCTCCTACGAGCAGTACTTC.

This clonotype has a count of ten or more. CDR3 in DNA: TGTGCCAGCAGCTTAGGAGGCGGGACTCAATACCGCGAGCAGTACTTC. Protein product: CASSLGGGTQYREQYF. The J gene is TRBJ2-7, the V gene TRBV11-2, with D possibly matching TRBD2 (6 bases). Per the germline V gene, CDR1 is SGHAT and CDR2 is FQNNGV. Trimming shortened V by 1 base and J by 6 bases, and 19 bases separated the two germline ends. This CDR3 has 16 residues.

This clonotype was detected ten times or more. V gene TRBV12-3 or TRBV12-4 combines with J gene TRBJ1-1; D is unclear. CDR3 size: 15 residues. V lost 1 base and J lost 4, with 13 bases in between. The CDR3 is CASSLGLGHATEAFF. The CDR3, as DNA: TGTGCCAGCAGTTTAGGACTGGGTCACGCCACTGAAGCTTTCTTT.

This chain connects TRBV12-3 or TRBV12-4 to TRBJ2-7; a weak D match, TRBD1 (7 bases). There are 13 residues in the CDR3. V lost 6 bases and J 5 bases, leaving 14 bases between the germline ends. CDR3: CASSPRGRNEQYF. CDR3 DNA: TGTGCCAGCAGCCCCAGGGGGAGGAACGAGCAGTACTTC.